This TCR beta chain derives from a study of T cell changes during pregnancy in multiple sclerosis. This CDR3 is 14 amino acids long. In germline, CDR1 is SGDLS, CDR2 YYNGEE. V was trimmed by 7 bases and J by 1 base, leaving 11 bases between them. Only in-frame clones appear in the TCRdb table, and some are missing; sequencing was by immunoSEQ multiplex PCR. In the table there are around 70,000 clones, roughly 92% of which are singletons. This specimen was peripheral blood, taken after pregnancy. The TCR originated in a female donor in good health, enrolled as a control in a pregnancy study. The V gene is TRBV9, the J gene TRBJ2-2; D unresolved. The CDR3 spells CASRLLLNTGELFF. The CDR3, as DNA: TGTGCCAGCCGACTCCTCTTGAACACCGGGGAGCTGTTTTTT.